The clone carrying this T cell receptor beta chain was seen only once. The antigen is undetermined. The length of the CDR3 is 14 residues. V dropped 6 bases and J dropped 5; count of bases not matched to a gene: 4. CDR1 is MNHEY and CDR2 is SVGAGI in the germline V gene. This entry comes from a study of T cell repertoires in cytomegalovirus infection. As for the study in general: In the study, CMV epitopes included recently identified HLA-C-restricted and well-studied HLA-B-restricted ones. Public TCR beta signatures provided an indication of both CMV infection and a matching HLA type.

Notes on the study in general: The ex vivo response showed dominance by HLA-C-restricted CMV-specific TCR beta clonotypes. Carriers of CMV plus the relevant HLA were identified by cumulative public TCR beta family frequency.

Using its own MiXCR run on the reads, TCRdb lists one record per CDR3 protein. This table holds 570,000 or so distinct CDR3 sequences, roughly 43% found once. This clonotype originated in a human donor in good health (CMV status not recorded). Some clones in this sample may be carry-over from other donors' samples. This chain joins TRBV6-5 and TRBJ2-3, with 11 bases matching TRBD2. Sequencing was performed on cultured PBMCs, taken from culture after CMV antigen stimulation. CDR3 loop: CASRLAGGVDTQYF. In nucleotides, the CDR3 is TGTGCCAGCAGGCTAGCGGGGGGAGTAGATACGCAGTATTTT.